These 8 T cell receptor beta chains share one sample of origin, sequenced in a study of beta chain features in type 1 diabetes (dated by TCRdb to about 2018). General findings and caveats noted by the study authors: Type 1 diabetes patients showed a moderate but significant shortening of TCRB CDR3 length in all four CD4+ subsets.

What these receptors recognize is not known. Receptors were amplified or captured by the immunoSEQ multiplex PCR assay. The High Capacity cDNA Reverse Transcription Kit was used to reverse transcribe all of the isolated RNA, meaning that expressed TCRB transcripts were what got sequenced. As stored in TCRdb, this immuneACCESS dataset retains in-frame rearrangements with V and J assigned. A fraction of the clones does not appear; measured against another copy, unresolved V genes explain less than half of the discrepancy, and the remainder lacks a known reason. The sample contains hundreds of thousands of clones, roughly 13% of them found a single time. Of the sample, roughly 0.04% is held by the ten largest clones. The specimen was naive CD4+ T cells from blood. The cell subset or site label, read with the paper, signifies: true naive CD4+ T cells. Source of these receptors: a man between 18 and 29 years old with type 1 diabetes.

This clone turned up a few times. The chain recombines TRBV6-1 with TRBJ1-1; no definite D call. The germline CDR1 and CDR2 sequences are MNHNS and SASEGT. There are 13 residues in the CDR3. The V end lost 2 bases, the J end lost 1 base, and 5 bases lay between the germline ends. The DNA of the CDR3 is TGTGCCAGCAGTGAAATCTCGAACACTGAAGCTTTCTTT. As protein: CASSEISNTEAFF.

This chain joins TRBV5-1 and TRBJ2-6; 9 bases match TRBD1. The CDR3 has 16 amino acids. Germline CDR1 and CDR2: SGHRS and YFSETQ. V lost 4 bases to trimming and J lost 4 bases; unmatched junction nucleotides: 6. Here the CDR3 DNA reads TGCGCCAGCAGCCCACAGGGGGCTGGCGGGGCCAACGTCCTGACTTTC. Encoded protein: CASSPQGAGGANVLTF.

V is TRBV18 and J is TRBJ2-1, with D possibly matching TRBD2 (6 bases). Germline CDR1 and CDR2: KGHSH and LQKENI. V lost 0 bases to trimming and J lost 4 bases, with 13 bases between them. The CDR3 loop spans 16 amino acids. The CDR3 sequence is CASSPPRTTIYNEQFF. Written as DNA, the CDR3 is TGTGCCAGCTCACCACCCAGGACTACTATATACAATGAGCAGTTCTTC.

This clone was recorded a few times. This chain links TRBV18 with TRBJ2-5; maybe TRBD1 (6 bases). Per the germline V gene, CDR1 is KGHSH and CDR2 is LQKENI. Trimming removed 8 bases at V and 3 bases at J, with 19 bases between. The CDR3 has 15 amino acids. In nucleotides, the CDR3 is TGTGCCAGCGAAGGGGGTAGCGCTACAAAAGAGACCCAGTACTTC. Encoded protein: CASEGGSATKETQYF. Full variable domain (outside the CDR3, taken from reference TRBV18 and TRBJ2-5): NAGVMQNPRHLVRRRGQEARLRCSPMKGHSHVYWYRQLPEEGLKFMVYLQKENIIDESGMPKERFSAEFPKEGPSILRIQQVVRGDSAAYFCASEGGSATKETQYFGPGTRLLVL.

The rearrangement uses TRBV10-3 and TRBJ2-3; TRBD1 aligns across 8 bases. Unmatched junction bases numbered 5, after V lost 11 bases and J lost 4 bases. There are 12 residues in the CDR3. CDR1 is ENHRY, CDR2 SYGVKD, per germline. In DNA form, the CDR3 reads TGTGCCGGCTCGGGACAGGCAGATACGCAGTATTTT. Its translation: CAGSGQADTQYF.

In its sample, this clone was seen once. The chain carries TRBV4-2 and TRBJ1-6; 9 nucleotides line up with TRBD1. V lost 4 bases to trimming and J lost 13 bases; unmatched junction nucleotides: 8. The CDR3 spans 14 residues. CDR1 is LGHNA and CDR2 is YNFKEQ in the germline V gene. CDR3 DNA sequence: TGTGCCAGCAGCCCGAGGGACAGGGATTTCCCCCTCCACTTT. This gives the protein CASSPRDRDFPLHF.

This clone has a handful of counts. This rearrangement joins TRBV30 to TRBJ2-7, with 10 bases lining up with TRBD1. V lost 4 bases to trimming and J lost 5 bases; unmatched junction nucleotides: 8. This CDR3 has 14 residues. From germline, CDR1 is GTSNPN and CDR2 SVGIG (reference sequence). CDR3 protein: CAWTGTGVANEQYF. In DNA form, the CDR3 reads TGTGCCTGGACTGGGACAGGGGTTGCAAACGAGCAGTACTTC.

This rearrangement joins TRBV29-1 to TRBJ2-5, with a tentative D call TRBD1 (6 bases). This CDR3 is 13 amino acids long. V was cut by 6 bases and J by 2 bases, with 13 bases left in between. Looked up from germline, CDR1 is SQVTM and CDR2 is ANQGSEA. The chain's CDR3 is CSVRQVIQETQYF. The CDR3 DNA follows: TGCAGCGTCAGACAGGTCATTCAAGAGACCCAGTACTTC.